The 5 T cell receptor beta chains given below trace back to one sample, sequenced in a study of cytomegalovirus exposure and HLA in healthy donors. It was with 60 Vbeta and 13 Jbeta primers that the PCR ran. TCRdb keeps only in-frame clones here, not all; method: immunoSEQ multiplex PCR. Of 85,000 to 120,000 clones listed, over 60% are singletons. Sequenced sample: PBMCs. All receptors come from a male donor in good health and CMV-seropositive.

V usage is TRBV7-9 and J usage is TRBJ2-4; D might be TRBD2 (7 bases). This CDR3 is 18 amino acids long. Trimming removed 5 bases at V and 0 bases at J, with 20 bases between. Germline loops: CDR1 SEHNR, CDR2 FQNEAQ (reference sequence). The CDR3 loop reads CASSQGRGGGEAKNIQYF. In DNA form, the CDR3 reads TGTGCCAGCAGCCAGGGGAGGGGGGGTGGCGAAGCCAAAAACATTCAGTACTTC. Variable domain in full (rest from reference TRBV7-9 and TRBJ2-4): DTGVSQNPRHKITKRGQNVTFRCDPISEHNRLYWYRQTLGQGPEFLTYFQNEAQLEKSRLLSDRFSAERPKGSFSTLEIQRTEQGDSAMYLCASSQGRGGGEAKNIQYFGAGTRLSVL.

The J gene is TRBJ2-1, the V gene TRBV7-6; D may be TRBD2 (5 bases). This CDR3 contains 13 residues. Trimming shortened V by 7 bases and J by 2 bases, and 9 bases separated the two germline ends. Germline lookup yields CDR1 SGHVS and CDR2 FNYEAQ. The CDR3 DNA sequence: TGTGCCAGCACGACGGGAACCTACAATGAGCAGTTCTTC. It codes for CASTTGTYNEQFF.

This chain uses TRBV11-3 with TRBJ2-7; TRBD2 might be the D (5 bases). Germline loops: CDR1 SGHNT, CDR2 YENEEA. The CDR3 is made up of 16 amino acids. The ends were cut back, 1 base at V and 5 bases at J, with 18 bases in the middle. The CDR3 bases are TGTGCCAGCAGCTTAGGGTCTAGCCTCATACCGAACGAGCAGTACTTC. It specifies CASSLGSSLIPNEQYF.

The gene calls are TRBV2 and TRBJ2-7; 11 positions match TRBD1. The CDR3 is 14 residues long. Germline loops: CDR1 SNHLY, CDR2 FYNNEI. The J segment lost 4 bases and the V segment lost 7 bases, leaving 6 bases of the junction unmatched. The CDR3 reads CASTPGQGAYEQYF. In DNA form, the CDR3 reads TGTGCCAGCACCCCCGGACAGGGGGCGTACGAGCAGTACTTC.

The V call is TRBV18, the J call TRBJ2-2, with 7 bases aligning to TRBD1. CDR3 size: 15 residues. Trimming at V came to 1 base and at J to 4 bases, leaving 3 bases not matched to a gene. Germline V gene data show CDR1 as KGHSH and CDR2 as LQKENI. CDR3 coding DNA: TGTGCCAGCTCACCACTGACAGGGTCCACCGGGGAGCTGTTTTTT. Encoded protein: CASSPLTGSTGELFF.